A single sample is the source of the 21 T cell receptor beta chains below, sequenced in a study of blood T cell repertoires in COVID-19 (dated by TCRdb to about 2020). The method behind the library was the immunoSEQ multiplex PCR assay. TCRdb took this table from immuneACCESS and kept in-frame rearrangements with V and J called. Such tables lack part of the clones; where checked against another copy, unresolved V genes explain under half of the gap, and the rest is unexplained. The sample has a few hundred thousand clones on record, nearly 90% of them singletons. The ten largest make up around 4.4% of the sample. Source material: PBMCs or T cells enriched from blood (not recorded which). These TCRs come from a young woman with acute COVID-19.

This chain uses TRBV7-9 with TRBJ2-7, with D maybe TRBD2 (6 bases). Per the germline V gene, CDR1 is SEHNR and CDR2 is FQNEAQ (reference sequence). V lost 7 bases to trimming and J lost 0 bases, with 16 bases between them. The CDR3 contains 15 residues. CDR3 amino acids: CASTLGGGTSYEQYF. The CDR3 bases are TGTGCCAGCACCCTGGGAGGCGGAACCTCCTACGAGCAGTACTTC.

This chain connects TRBV7-3 to TRBJ2-1, with D uncertain. Germline V gives CDR1 SGHTA, CDR2 FQGTGA. The CDR3 runs 13 residues. The V end lost 5 bases, the J end lost 8 bases, and 13 bases lay between the germline ends. CDR3 coding DNA: TGTGCCAGCAGCCCCCCTAATGAGGATGAGCAGTTCTTC. This sequence encodes CASSPPNEDEQFF.

This chain connects TRBV7-8 to TRBJ1-2; 7 nucleotides align to TRBD1. J gave up 4 bases and V 4 bases, and 9 bases lay outside the gene matches. The germline V gene has CDR1 SGHVS and CDR2 FQNEAQ. The CDR3 loop spans 15 amino acids. CDR3 in DNA: TGTGCCAGCAGCTCGAGACAGGGCTTCGCCTATGGCTACACCTTC. Translating gives CASSSRQGFAYGYTF.

The chain carries TRBV15 and TRBJ1-5, with D possibly TRBD1 on 5 matching bases. The CDR3 runs 15 residues. The V gene's germline CDR1 is LNHNV and CDR2 YYDKDF (reference sequence). V was trimmed by 1 base and J by 3 bases, leaving 10 bases between them. CDR3 in amino acids: CATSRAGVFNQPQHF. CDR3 bases: TGTGCCACCAGCAGAGCGGGGGTTTTCAATCAGCCCCAGCATTTT.

V and J are TRBV29-1 and TRBJ2-7; tentative D call: TRBD2 (6 bases). The CDR3 totals 14 residues. Between the trimmed V and J ends, which lost 0 bases and 3 bases, there was a span of 12 bases. Germline CDR1 reads SQVTM; CDR2 reads ANQGSEA. DNA of the CDR3: TGCAGCGTTGAAGATGCGGGAAAGAGCTACGAGCAGTACTTC. It specifies CSVEDAGKSYEQYF.

The CDR3 is CASSHDSPNQPQHF. The CDR3 DNA is TGCGCCAGCAGTCATGACAGTCCCAATCAGCCCCAGCATTTT. The chain couples TRBV5-1 to TRBJ1-5; a weak D match, TRBD1 (5 bases). V lost 5 bases, J lost 3 bases, and 12 bases lay in between. CDR3 length: 14 amino acids. Germline loops: CDR1 SGHRS, CDR2 YFSETQ.

This chain uses TRBV11-2 with TRBJ1-6; D gene ambiguous. CDR1 and CDR2 from the germline V gene are SGHAT and FQNNGV. There are 19 residues in the CDR3. V was cut by 5 bases and J by 10 bases, with 30 bases left in between. Here the CDR3 DNA reads TGTGCCAGCAGCCTATCTTCCCCGAGGAGGGAGGGAACTGGGTCACCCCTCCACTTT. Encoded protein: CASSLSSPRREGTGSPLHF.

The chain employs TRBV18 and TRBJ2-6; D possibly corresponds to TRBD2 (5 bases). The V end was cut by 1 base, the J end by 2 bases, with 15 bases between. The CDR3 loop spans 18 amino acids. CDR1 is KGHSH, CDR2 LQKENI, per germline. The CDR3 sequence is CASSPLFGRGTGANVLTF. The CDR3 bases are TGTGCCAGCTCACCACTATTTGGAAGAGGGACTGGGGCCAACGTCCTGACTTTC.

In its sample, this clone was seen once. This chain links TRBV24-1 with TRBJ1-1; 7 bases line up with TRBD1. CDR1 KGHDR and CDR2 SFDVKD come from the germline V gene. This CDR3 comprises 14 residues. The J segment lost 8 bases and the V segment lost 4 bases, leaving 9 bases of the junction unmatched. For the CDR3, the DNA is TGTGCCACCAGTGACAGACAGGGTTTAACCGAAGCTTTCTTT. It specifies CATSDRQGLTEAFF.

The chain joins TRBV7-9 to TRBJ2-6, with TRBD1 identical over 10 bases. V shed 5 bases, J shed 2 bases, and the junction held 12 bases outside the gene matches. Germline values: CDR1 SEHNR, CDR2 FQNEAQ (reference sequence). CDR3 size: 19 residues. In DNA, the CDR3 is TGTGCCAGCAGCCAACGGACAGGGGGTTCTTTTGCTGGGGCCAACGTCCTGACTTTC. Translation: CASSQRTGGSFAGANVLTF.

Concerning this clone itself: A junction boundary mismatches the germline segment, possibly from a read error. This chain joins TRBV7-7 and TRBJ2-1, with 13 bases fitting TRBD2. Germline-derived CDR1 and CDR2 are SSHAT and FNYEAQ (reference sequence). This CDR3 comprises 16 residues. The CDR3 loop is CASSRLLAGGLNEQFF. DNA for the CDR3: TGTGCTAGCAGCCGATTACTAGCGGGAGGGCTCAATGAGCAGTTCTTC.

DNA for the CDR3: TGTGCCAGCAGCTCCGAGTCCTACGAGCAGTACTTC. It specifies CASSSESYEQYF. The rearrangement joins TRBV3-1 (or the pseudogene TRBV3-2) to TRBJ2-7; D gene unclear. Germline-derived CDR1 and CDR2 are LGHDT and YNNKEL (reference sequence). Trimming took 5 bases from V and 1 from J, leaving 6 bases between them. The length of the CDR3 is 12 residues.

V gene TRBV18 combines with J gene TRBJ1-3; the D is unclear. The CDR3 loop spans 13 amino acids. The ends were cut back, 6 bases at V and 6 bases at J, with 12 bases in the middle. Germline V gene lookup returns CDR1 KGHSH and CDR2 LQKENI. The CDR3 DNA is TGTGCCAGCTCCCGTGCTCAGGAAAACACCATATATTTT. Protein product: CASSRAQENTIYF. Full variable domain (rest looked up from reference TRBV18 and TRBJ1-3): NAGVMQNPRHLVRRRGQEARLRCSPMKGHSHVYWYRQLPEEGLKFMVYLQKENIIDESGMPKERFSAEFPKEGPSILRIQQVVRGDSAAYFCASSRAQENTIYFGEGSWLTVV.

The chain combines TRBV18 with TRBJ1-5, with 9 bases fitting TRBD1. J lost 8 bases, V lost 2 bases, and 4 bases had no gene match. This CDR3 has 14 residues. Germline-derived CDR1 and CDR2 are KGHSH and LQKENI. Here the CDR3 reads CASSPTGQGEPQHF. CDR3 sequence (DNA): TGTGCCAGCTCACCAACGGGACAGGGTGAGCCCCAGCATTTT.

The gene calls are TRBV28 and TRBJ2-1; tentatively, D is TRBD2 (5 bases). The CDR3 is 12 residues long. V was trimmed by 8 bases and J by 8 bases, leaving 13 bases between them. Germline V gene data show CDR1 as MDHEN and CDR2 as SYDVKM. Here the CDR3 DNA reads TGTGCCAGCCGACTCCAGAGGGATGAGCAGTTCTTC. It yields the protein CASRLQRDEQFF.

This rearrangement joins TRBV7-9 to TRBJ1-1, with 8 nucleotides matching TRBD1. Germline V gene sequence: CDR1 SEHNR, CDR2 FQNEAQ (reference sequence). With V trimmed by 2 bases and J by 3 bases, 5 bases remained unmatched. The CDR3 is 15 residues long. The CDR3 DNA sequence: TGTGCCAGCAGCTTATCCTCAGGGGGCTACACTGAAGCTTTCTTT. This encodes CASSLSSGGYTEAFF. The full variable domain, rest sourced from reference TRBV7-9 and TRBJ1-1, is DTGVSQNPRHKITKRGQNVTFRCDPISEHNRLYWYRQTLGQGPEFLTYFQNEAQLEKSRLLSDRFSAERPKGSFSTLEIQRTEQGDSAMYLCASSLSSGGYTEAFFGQGTRLTVV.

This sequence joins TRBV25-1 and TRBJ2-7, with D possibly TRBD1 on 5 matching bases. The CDR3 sequence is 16 residues long. The V and J ends lost 5 bases and 0 bases respectively, with 17 bases between them. Per germline, CDR1 MGHDK and CDR2 SYGVNS. The CDR3 loop is CASSSLDTGASYEQYF. CDR3 nucleotide sequence: TGTGCCAGCAGTAGCTTAGACACAGGCGCCTCCTACGAGCAGTACTTC.

This chain connects TRBV5-6 to TRBJ1-5; weak D call: TRBD1 (6 bases). This CDR3 region has 15 residues. Germline V gene lookup returns CDR1 SGHDT and CDR2 YYEEEE. With 1 base removed from V and 2 bases from J, the gap between germline ends came to 10 bases. In nucleotides, the CDR3 is TGTGCCAGCAGCTTGTACGACAGGCGCAATCAGCCCCAGCATTTT. This sequence encodes CASSLYDRRNQPQHF.

This clone has a count of ten or more. The V and J genes are TRBV11-1 and TRBJ2-7, with 7 nucleotides matching TRBD1. Germline V gene lookup returns CDR1 SGHAT and CDR2 FQDESV (reference sequence). V shed 6 bases, J shed 2 bases, and the junction held 10 bases outside the gene matches. The CDR3 runs 15 residues. In DNA form, the CDR3 reads TGTGCCAGCAGTCACAGGGGCCACAACCCCTACGAGCAGTACTTC. This codes for CASSHRGHNPYEQYF.

V is TRBV10-3 and J is TRBJ1-4; D is perhaps TRBD1 (5 bases). V dropped 6 bases and J dropped 8 bases, with 16 bases sitting between them. Germline assignment: CDR1 ENHRY and CDR2 SYGVKD. The CDR3 has 14 residues. The CDR3: CAIRQAHGDEKLFF. The CDR3 nucleotides read TGTGCCATCAGACAGGCCCACGGTGACGAAAAACTGTTTTTT.

The chain links TRBV27 to TRBJ1-1, with 7 bases fitting TRBD1. The CDR3 runs to 16 residues. In germline, CDR1 is MNHEY, CDR2 SMNVEV (reference sequence). V shed 6 bases, J shed 5 bases, and the junction held 15 bases outside the gene matches. In DNA, the CDR3 is TGTGCCAGCAGCACCTACTACAGGGGATATAAAACTGAAGCTTTCTTT. Translated: CASSTYYRGYKTEAFF.